This T cell receptor beta chain originates from a study of T cell clones after liver transplantation. Whole-study context: A pre-transplant mixed lymphocyte reaction with TCRbeta sequencing defined graft-donor-reactive clones followed in post-transplant blood. Three of eight recipients were HCV-positive; others had non-autoimmune, non-viral indications. At least one year of complete immunosuppression withdrawal without enzymes over twice normal defined tolerance.

Data came from immunoSEQ multiplex PCR; TCRdb stores just in-frame clones and leaves some out. The sample has some 120,000 clones; about nine tenths are singletons. The CDR3 covers 14 residues. V gave up 2 bases and J gave up 1 base, with 5 bases separating them. Germline V lookup: CDR1 SGHTA, CDR2 FQGNSA. The genes are TRBV7-2 and TRBJ2-2; D remains ambiguous. The sequenced sample was CD4+ T cells from blood, obtained 12 months after liver transplant. This clonotype was sampled from a human patient who received a liver transplant. The graft donor may account for some of the T cells. CDR3 amino acids: CASSLSVNTGELFF. The CDR3 region has the DNA TGTGCCAGCAGCTTAAGCGTGAACACCGGGGAGCTGTTTTTT.